Below, one TCR beta chain is given with its context. The antigen is unknown. This CDR3 comprises 12 residues. V dropped 1 base and J dropped 9 bases, with 7 bases sitting between them. Germline V gene data show CDR1 as KGHSH and CDR2 as LQKENI. The entry originates in a study of cytomegalovirus exposure and HLA in healthy donors. Overall study context: A subsequent analysis stated that the 120 or so validation repertoires were run on the same platform as the roughly 670 first-cohort repertoires.

Broader study findings: Researchers catalogued some 160 TCR beta chains as cytomegalovirus-associated.

Libraries were prepared by immunoSEQ multiplex PCR; TCRdb keeps only in-frame clonotypes and omits some of them. The sample lists around 150,000 clones, 70% to 85% occurring once. The chain is built from TRBV18 and TRBJ2-1; D may be TRBD1 (5 bases). The receptor comes from a man aged 30 to 45 in good health and CMV-seropositive. What was sequenced was PBMCs. CDR3 DNA: TGTGCCAGCTCACCACTAGGGGCTGAGCAGTTCTTC. As protein: CASSPLGAEQFF.